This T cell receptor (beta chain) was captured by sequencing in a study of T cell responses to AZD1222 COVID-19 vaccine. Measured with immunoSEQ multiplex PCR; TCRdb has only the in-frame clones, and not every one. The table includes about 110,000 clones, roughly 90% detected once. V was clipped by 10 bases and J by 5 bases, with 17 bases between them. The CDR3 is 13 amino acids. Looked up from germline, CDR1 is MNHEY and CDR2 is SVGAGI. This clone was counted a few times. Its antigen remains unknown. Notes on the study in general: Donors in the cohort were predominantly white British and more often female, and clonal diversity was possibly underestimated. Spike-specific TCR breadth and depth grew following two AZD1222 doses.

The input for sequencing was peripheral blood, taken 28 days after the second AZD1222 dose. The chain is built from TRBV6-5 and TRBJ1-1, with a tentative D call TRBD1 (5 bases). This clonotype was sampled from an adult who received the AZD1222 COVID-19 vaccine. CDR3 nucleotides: TGTGCCACCCGGGGGGGGGTGGGAACTGAAGCTTTCTTT. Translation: CATRGGVGTEAFF.